This entry lists 16 T cell receptor beta chains sequenced from one sample in a study of CD8+ T cells in alopecia areata. cDNA serving as the sequencing template came from extracted, reverse transcribed RNA. Generated by immunoSEQ multiplex PCR, the TCRdb table keeps only in-frame clones and is missing some. The sample shows some 180,000 clones, less than 70% of them seen only once. Treatment defined: oral pan-JAK inhibitor, 5-10 mg twice daily. Sequenced here: CD8+ T cells sorted from blood, sampled at week 24, from a patient treated with tofacitinib. The receptors here all came from a human donor with alopecia areata.

This clone was counted once. The rearrangement uses TRBV5-1 and TRBJ2-1; 9 nucleotides align to TRBD2. Germline V CDR1 and CDR2: SGHRS, YFSETQ. The ends lost 4 bases at V and 3 bases at J; junction bases unmatched: 8. This CDR3 region has 16 residues. CDR3 DNA sequence: TGCGCCAGCAGCCCGAGCGGGGGGCCACGCTACAATGAGCAGTTCTTC. This translates into CASSPSGGPRYNEQFF.

This chain joins TRBV5-6 and TRBJ1-5; maybe TRBD1 (5 bases). CDR3 length: 14 amino acids. Trimming took 4 bases from V and 3 from J, leaving 11 bases between them. In germline, CDR1 is SGHDT, CDR2 YYEEEE. The CDR3 DNA reads as TGTGCCAGCAGCATGGGGGTCTTCAATCAGCCCCAGCATTTT. It is translated as CASSMGVFNQPQHF. The variable domain in full, with the rest retrieved from reference TRBV5-6 and TRBJ1-5, is DAGVTQSPTHLIKTRGQQVTLRCSPKSGHDTVSWYQQALGQGPQFIFQYYEEEERQRGNFPDRFSGHQFPNYSSELNVNALLLGDSALYLCASSMGVFNQPQHFGDGTRLSIL.

This chain connects TRBV7-6 to TRBJ1-4; the D is unclear. Looked up from germline, CDR1 is SGHVS and CDR2 is FNYEAQ. The CDR3 spans 14 residues. The ends were cut back, 3 bases at V and 8 bases at J, with 13 bases in the middle. The CDR3 spells CASSLTLLNEKLFF. CDR3 DNA: TGTGCCAGCAGCTTGACATTGCTTAACGAAAAACTGTTTTTT.

This chain uses TRBV29-1 with TRBJ1-1; 7 bases line up with TRBD1. The CDR3 spans 12 residues. The junction had 7 bases not matched to a gene; V was cut back by 5 bases and J by 7 bases. CDR1 is SQVTM and CDR2 is ANQGSEA in the germline V gene. This CDR3 is CSVWGDRVEAFF. In nucleotides, the CDR3 is TGCAGCGTTTGGGGGGACAGAGTTGAAGCTTTCTTT.

The V gene is TRBV5-4, the J gene TRBJ2-4; D may be TRBD2 (6 bases). With 0 bases removed from V and 7 bases from J, the gap between germline ends came to 17 bases. There are 16 residues in the CDR3. The germline gives CDR1 SGHNT, CDR2 YYREEE (reference sequence). CDR3 in DNA: TGTGCCAGCAGCTTGGATAGGGGACTGGGGCGGAACATTCAGTACTTC. Residues: CASSLDRGLGRNIQYF.

The sample holds a few counts of this clone. The V gene is TRBV7-9, the J gene TRBJ2-7; 8 bases match TRBD1. CDR3 size: 18 residues. Trimming removed 2 bases from V and 3 bases from J; junction bases left unmatched: 15. Germline loops: CDR1 SEHNR, CDR2 FQNEAQ (reference sequence). The CDR3 bases are TGTGCCAGCAGCTTACCCCCAGGTGGGAGGACAGGGCACTACGAGCAGTACTTC. Translating gives CASSLPPGGRTGHYEQYF.

The chain joins TRBV6-5 to TRBJ1-1; TRBD1 agrees at 7 bases. The CDR3 has 15 residues. Germline lookup yields CDR1 MNHEY and CDR2 SVGAGI. Trimming took 2 bases from V and 4 from J; bases not matched to a gene: 7. CDR3 loop: CASSYRTGVSTEAFF. As DNA, the CDR3 is TGTGCCAGCAGTTACCGCACAGGGGTAAGCACTGAAGCTTTCTTT.

This clone was found a few times. The chain combines TRBV27 with TRBJ2-7, with D hard to call. V lost 2 bases and J 2 bases, leaving 16 bases between the germline ends. CDR1 MNHEY and CDR2 SMNVEV come from the germline V gene (reference sequence). The CDR3 is 16 amino acids. CDR3 residues: CASSLVGTTVPYEQYF. The DNA for the CDR3 is TGTGCCAGCAGTTTAGTAGGCACGACGGTTCCCTACGAGCAGTACTTC.

The rearrangement uses TRBV7-6 and TRBJ1-5, with 8 bases that match TRBD1. The CDR3 contains 14 residues. The J segment lost 5 bases and the V segment lost 8 bases, leaving 8 bases of the junction unmatched. The germline V gene encodes CDR1 SGHVS and CDR2 FNYEAQ. The CDR3 loop reads CASAAGGRDQPQHF. The CDR3 region has the DNA TGTGCCAGCGCAGCAGGGGGCCGGGATCAGCCCCAGCATTTT.

In this sample, this clone turned up once. The CDR3 loop reads CAWTGGAAGELFF. The CDR3 DNA follows: TGTGCCTGGACGGGAGGGGCAGCCGGGGAGCTGTTTTTT. The chain joins TRBV30 to TRBJ2-2, with 8 bases aligning to TRBD2. This CDR3 spans 13 amino acids. Germline V gene lookup returns CDR1 GTSNPN and CDR2 SVGIG (reference sequence). V shed 4 bases, J shed 6 bases, and the junction held 4 bases outside the gene matches.

This chain connects TRBV4-1 to TRBJ2-3; D is unresolved. Trimming removed 0 bases from V and 4 bases from J, with 5 bases in between. Looked up from germline, CDR1 is MGHRA and CDR2 is YSYEKL. There are 13 residues in the CDR3. The CDR3 protein is CASSQERADTQYF. The DNA of the CDR3 is TGCGCCAGCAGCCAAGAAAGGGCAGATACGCAGTATTTT.

The chain carries TRBV27 and TRBJ1-1; 12 bases fit TRBD1. The trim removed 3 bases at V and 3 bases at J, leaving 2 bases unmatched. Germline CDR1 reads MNHEY; CDR2 reads SMNVEV (reference sequence). CDR3 length equals 15 residues. For the CDR3, the DNA is TGTGCCAGCAGTTTGGGGACAGGGGGCTACACTGAAGCTTTCTTT. Protein product: CASSLGTGGYTEAFF.

The chain joins TRBV13 to TRBJ2-5; D unresolved. V was pared by 4 bases and J by 3 bases, with 6 bases between. This CDR3 comprises 12 residues. Germline V gene data show CDR1 as PRHDT and CDR2 as FYEKMQ (reference sequence). The CDR3 here is CASSSHEETQYF. In DNA, the CDR3 is TGTGCCAGCAGCTCACACGAAGAGACCCAGTACTTC.

The chain uses TRBV4-3 and TRBJ1-5; D unclear. Germline values: CDR1 LGHNA, CDR2 YSLEER. V lost 0 bases and J lost 4, with 10 bases in between. The CDR3 is 15 amino acids. This CDR3 is CASSQDLHPNQPQHF. The CDR3 DNA reads as TGCGCCAGCAGCCAAGATTTACACCCGAATCAGCCCCAGCATTTT.

The chain combines TRBV7-8 with TRBJ2-2; D remains ambiguous. Germline values: CDR1 SGHVS, CDR2 FQNEAQ. Trimming left V 2 bases short and J 6 bases short, with 10 bases between. The CDR3 is 14 residues long. The CDR3 DNA sequence: TGTGCCAGCAGCTTATTGTCCGTTCCCGGGGAGCTGTTTTTT. Protein sequence: CASSLLSVPGELFF. Full variable domain (missing parts from reference TRBV7-8 and TRBJ2-2): GAGVSQSPRYKVAKRGQDVALRCDPISGHVSLFWYQQALGQGPEFLTYFQNEAQLDKSGLPSDRFFAERPEGSVSTLKIQRTQQEDSAVYLCASSLLSVPGELFFGEGSRLTVL.

This clone appeared a few times. The rearrangement links TRBV4-3 to TRBJ2-1; D is uncertain. V shed 2 bases and J shed 6 bases, with 8 bases lying between them. This CDR3 contains 13 residues. CDR1 LGHNA and CDR2 YSLEER come from the germline V gene. The DNA for the CDR3 is TGCGCCAGCAGCCAATTTCAGTCCAATGAGCAGTTCTTC. It is translated as CASSQFQSNEQFF.